The entry below gives a single T cell receptor (beta chain) sequence along with its context. Its antigen is currently unknown. The conserved closing phenylalanine or tryptophan is absent in this CDR3, likely reflecting a read error. The source of the sample is a study of regulatory T cells in long-lasting Graves disease. Study information: To qualify as persistent, Graves' disease required over 5 years of antithyroid drugs with positive TSH receptor antibodies.

With iRepertoire HTBI primers and Arm-PCR of CDR3 regions, TCR beta libraries were built. TCRdb redid the calling of the multiplex PCR reads with MiXCR, one entry per CDR3 protein. This sample has hundreds of thousands of distinct CDR3 sequences; about 22% occur once, and the top ten carry about 6.6%. Points from the study as a whole: Favoring TRBV28, TRBJ1-2 and TRBJ2-5 was a feature seen in persistent disease.

Time point of the sample: persistent/refractory GD, antithyroid drugs over 5 years with positive TRAb. Generation of the TCR library employed RNA extracted from PBMCs. The patient group derived from an endocrinology department in Xi'an, China. The peripheral blood volume drawn was around 10 milliliters, and it was collected into EDTA tubes. The CDR3 has 14 amino acids. CDR1 and CDR2 from the germline V gene are SGHAT and FQNNGV. V gave up 5 bases and J gave up 8 bases, with 18 bases separating them. Source: peripheral blood mononuclear cells (PBMCs), taken when the disease was refractory, from a patient treated with antithyroid drugs. The chain carries TRBV11-2 and TRBJ1-2; D is unresolved. The clonotype comes from a female donor with Graves disease. The CDR3 DNA is TGTGCCAGCAGCCGGGTGGCGGGTTTCTACGGCTACACCCTC. Its protein is CASSRVAGFYGYTL.